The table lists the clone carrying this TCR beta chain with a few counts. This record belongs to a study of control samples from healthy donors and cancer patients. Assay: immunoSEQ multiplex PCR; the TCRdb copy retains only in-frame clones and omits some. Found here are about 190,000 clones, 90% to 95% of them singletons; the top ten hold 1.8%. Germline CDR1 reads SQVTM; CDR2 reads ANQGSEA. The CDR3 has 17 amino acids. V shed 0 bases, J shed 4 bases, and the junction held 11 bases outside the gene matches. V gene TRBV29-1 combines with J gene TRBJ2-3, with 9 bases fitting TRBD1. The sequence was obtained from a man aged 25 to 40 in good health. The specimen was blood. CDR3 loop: CSVEDRAGTGWADTQYF. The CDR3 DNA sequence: TGCAGCGTTGAAGATAGAGCGGGGACAGGGTGGGCAGATACGCAGTATTTT.